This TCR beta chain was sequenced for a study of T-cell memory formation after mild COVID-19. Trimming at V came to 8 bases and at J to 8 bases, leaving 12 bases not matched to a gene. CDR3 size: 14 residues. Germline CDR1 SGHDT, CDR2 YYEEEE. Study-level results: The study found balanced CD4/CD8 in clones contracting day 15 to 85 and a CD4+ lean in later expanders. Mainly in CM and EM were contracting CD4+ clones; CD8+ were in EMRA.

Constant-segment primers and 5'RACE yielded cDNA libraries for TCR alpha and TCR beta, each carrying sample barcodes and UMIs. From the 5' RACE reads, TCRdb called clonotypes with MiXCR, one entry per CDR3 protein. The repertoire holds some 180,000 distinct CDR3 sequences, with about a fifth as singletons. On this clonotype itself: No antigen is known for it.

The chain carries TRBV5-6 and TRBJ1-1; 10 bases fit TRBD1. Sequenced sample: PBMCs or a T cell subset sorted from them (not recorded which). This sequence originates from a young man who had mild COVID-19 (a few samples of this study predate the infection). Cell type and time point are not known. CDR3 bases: TGTGCCAGTAACCCTCCGGGACAGGGGAACGAAGCTTTCTTT. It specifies CASNPPGQGNEAFF.